This TCR beta chain appears in the sequencing data of a study of T cell clones after liver transplantation. Study-wide background: Standard immunosuppression, with no induction, continued until 12-24 months after transplant. Study-wide results and caveats: In most of the 8 subjects, circulating graft-donor-reactive CD4 TCRbeta sequences fell significantly after transplant.

For this clone: Antigen specificity is unknown.

The CDR3 covers 15 residues. CDR1 and CDR2 from the germline V gene are MDHEN and SYDVKM. V lost 5 bases to trimming and J lost 10 bases, with 24 bases between them. The repertoire was sequenced with immunoSEQ multiplex PCR; TCRdb's copy has only in-frame clones and lacks some. The sample records about 45,000 clones, about 82% being singletons. Sample: CD4+ T cells from blood, taken 24 months after liver transplant. This clonotype was obtained from a human patient who received a liver transplant. Some T cells may trace back to the graft donor. The V gene is TRBV28, the J gene TRBJ2-7; D gene uncertain. CDR3: CASSTHRRADFNQYF. CDR3 nucleotides: TGTGCCAGCAGTACCCACCGACGGGCCGATTTTAATCAGTACTTC.